These 28 T cell receptor beta chains were all obtained from the same sample, sequenced in a study of cytomegalovirus exposure and HLA in healthy donors. 60 Vbeta and 13 Jbeta primers were used in PCR. Using immunoSEQ multiplex PCR, the repertoire was profiled, and TCRdb retains in-frame clones only, with some absent. The table records approximately 140,000 clones, 55% to 70% of them present only once. The sequencing sample was made of PBMCs. All receptors come from a woman between 55 and 75 years old in good health and CMV-seropositive.

The chain joins TRBV11-2 to TRBJ1-1, with TRBD1 as a possible D gene (6 bases). The CDR3 has 16 amino acids. V dropped 4 bases and J dropped 1 base, with 16 bases sitting between them. Germline V lookup: CDR1 SGHAT, CDR2 FQNNGV. The CDR3 reads CASSSPNRVRNTEAFF. The CDR3 DNA is TGTGCCAGCAGCTCGCCCAACAGGGTAAGGAACACTGAAGCTTTCTTT.

The gene calls are TRBV28 and TRBJ1-1, with 7 bases fitting TRBD1. Germline V lookup: CDR1 MDHEN, CDR2 SYDVKM. The V and J ends lost 5 bases and 0 bases, in that order; junction bases with no gene match: 9. This CDR3 comprises 16 residues. CDR3 sequence: CASSPMTGTVNTEAFF. In DNA form, the CDR3 reads TGTGCCAGCAGTCCCATGACCGGGACAGTGAACACTGAAGCTTTCTTT.

The genes are TRBV2 and TRBJ1-1; 8 nucleotides agree with TRBD1. The CDR3 extends over 13 amino acids. Germline V gene data show CDR1 as SNHLY and CDR2 as FYNNEI. J lost 11 bases, V lost 6 bases, and 11 bases had no gene match. CDR3 residues: CASRPDRVLGAFF. DNA for the CDR3: TGTGCCAGCAGGCCGGACAGGGTACTTGGGGCTTTCTTT.

A few counts support this clone. The gene calls are TRBV4-1 and TRBJ2-2, with 8 bases that match TRBD2. The CDR3 consists of 22 residues. The trim removed 3 bases at V and 1 base at J, leaving 22 bases unmatched. Germline V gene data show CDR1 as MGHRA and CDR2 as YSYEKL. The DNA of the CDR3 is TGCGCCAGCAGCCAGTCCAGGAAGGTAGCGGGAAGCTATAGTGAGAACACCGGGGAGCTGTTTTTT. Protein sequence: CASSQSRKVAGSYSENTGELFF.

This clone is medium-sized in the sample. The sample holds other DNA sequences that translate to the same CDR3. The CDR3 reads CASSYSRGNEQFF. CDR3 bases: TGTGCCAGCAGTTACTCGCGGGGGAATGAGCAGTTCTTC. The rearrangement links TRBV6-5 to TRBJ2-1; the match to TRBD2 covers 7 bases. The CDR3 totals 13 residues. Trimming removed 0 bases from V and 7 bases from J; junction bases left unmatched: 0. Germline CDR1 MNHEY, CDR2 SVGAGI.

The chain has TRBV9 and TRBJ1-3, with a tentative D call TRBD1 (5 bases). Per the germline V gene, CDR1 is SGDLS and CDR2 is YYNGEE. The V gene lost 0 bases and the J gene lost 0 bases, with 10 bases spanning the gap. The CDR3 loop spans 16 amino acids. The CDR3 here is CASSVGPGPSGNTIYF. For the CDR3, the DNA is TGTGCCAGCAGCGTAGGGCCAGGGCCCTCTGGAAACACCATATATTTT.

The rearrangement uses TRBV4-1 and TRBJ1-5; D not certain. CDR1 is MGHRA and CDR2 is YSYEKL in the germline V gene. V lost 1 base and J 9 bases, leaving 16 bases between the germline ends. CDR3 length: 15 amino acids. The CDR3 loop reads CASSQGRVGPLPQHF. CDR3 nucleotide sequence: TGCGCCAGCAGCCAAGGTCGGGTGGGTCCTCTGCCCCAGCATTTT.

The chain joins TRBV11-2 to TRBJ1-6, with a weak D call TRBD1 (6 bases). Germline V gene sequence: CDR1 SGHAT, CDR2 FQNNGV. Between the trimmed V and J ends, which lost 1 base and 7 bases, there was a span of 8 bases. CDR3 length equals 14 residues. The chain's CDR3 is CASSLVRGNSPLHF. CDR3 coding DNA: TGTGCCAGCAGCTTAGTCAGGGGCAATTCACCCCTCCACTTT.

This clone showed up just once. The chain uses TRBV11-2 and TRBJ2-1; 8 positions agree with TRBD2. V lost 4 bases, J lost 0 bases, and 11 bases stayed unmatched. Germline CDR1 SGHAT, CDR2 FQNNGV. The CDR3 is 18 amino acids. This CDR3 reads CASSSLSLAGRSYNEQFF. CDR3 DNA sequence: TGTGCCAGCAGCTCCCTTTCCCTAGCGGGCCGCTCCTACAATGAGCAGTTCTTC. Full variable domain (outside the CDR3, taken from reference TRBV11-2 and TRBJ2-1): EAGVAQSPRYKIIEKRQSVAFWCNPISGHATLYWYQQILGQGPKLLIQFQNNGVVDDSQLPKDRFSAERLKGVDSTLKIQPAKLEDSAVYLCASSSLSLAGRSYNEQFFGPGTRLTVL.

The chain has TRBV29-1 and TRBJ2-3; 8 positions match TRBD2. V lost 6 bases to trimming and J lost 5 bases; unmatched junction nucleotides: 7. CDR1 is SQVTM, CDR2 ANQGSEA, per germline. This CDR3 has 13 amino acids. The CDR3 nucleotides read TGCAGCGTAAATCCGGGACTAGGAGATACGCAGTATTTT. Its translation is CSVNPGLGDTQYF.

The chain carries TRBV2 and TRBJ2-1; 8 positions agree with TRBD2. CDR3 length equals 15 residues. The V and J ends lost 2 bases and 4 bases, in that order; junction bases with no gene match: 4. The germline CDR1 and CDR2 sequences are SNHLY and FYNNEI. The CDR3, as DNA: TGTGCCAGCAGTGAACTGGGCGGGAGGTACAATGAGCAGTTCTTC. Its translation: CASSELGGRYNEQFF.

The chain joins TRBV4-3 to TRBJ2-5; a possible D gene is TRBD2 (5 bases). The J call may be wrong; the DNA end is better matched by TRBJ2-7. Germline assignment: CDR1 LGHNA and CDR2 YSLEER. The CDR3 is 14 amino acids. CDR3 amino acids: CASSQGGRGYEQYF. For the CDR3, the DNA is TGCGCCAGCAGCCAAGGAGGGAGAGGGTACGAGCAGTACTTC.

The chain uses TRBV7-6 and TRBJ2-1; 9 bases are shared with TRBD2. This CDR3 is 14 amino acids long. Trimming cost V 3 bases and J 9 bases; bases outside gene matches: 6. Germline V gene data show CDR1 as SGHVS and CDR2 as FNYEAQ. The CDR3 sequence is CASSLNSGSGEQFF. The DNA of the CDR3 is TGTGCCAGCAGCTTGAATAGCGGGAGCGGTGAGCAGTTCTTC.

The gene calls are TRBV10-3 and TRBJ2-7, with 14 bases fitting TRBD2. The CDR3 contains 20 residues. Germline trimming cut 6 bases from V and 6 bases from J; bases unmatched to any gene: 22. Germline V gene sequence: CDR1 ENHRY, CDR2 SYGVKD. Here the CDR3 DNA reads TGTGCCATCAGCCCTCTACCCGGGACTAGCGGGAGTGGGGGGTCAGGCGAGCAGTACTTC. Protein product: CAISPLPGTSGSGGSGEQYF.

The chain uses TRBV4-3 and TRBJ1-3, with D possibly matching TRBD1 (6 bases). V lost 0 bases, J lost 5 bases, and 11 bases lay in between. The CDR3 extends over 15 amino acids. Germline CDR1 and CDR2: LGHNA and YSLEER. CDR3 DNA: TGCGCCAGCAGCCAAGATGGGGACATTCGAAACACCATATATTTT. Its protein is CASSQDGDIRNTIYF.

The chain couples TRBV19 to TRBJ2-7, with D tentatively TRBD1 (6 bases). This CDR3 contains 15 residues. V dropped 5 bases and J dropped 0 bases, with 14 bases sitting between them. The germline V gene has CDR1 LNHDA and CDR2 SQIVND (reference sequence). The CDR3 DNA reads TGTGCCAGTAGTTGGGACACTAAGGGCTCCTACGAGCAGTACTTC. Translated: CASSWDTKGSYEQYF.

The chain couples TRBV7-9 to TRBJ1-2; no firm D call. In germline, CDR1 is SEHNR, CDR2 FQNEAQ (reference sequence). This CDR3 region has 16 residues. The V end was cut by 1 base, the J end by 3 bases, with 15 bases between. Written as DNA, the CDR3 is TGTGCCAGCAGCTTAGGCCCCCGGGAGATGGACTATGGCTACACCTTC. Residues: CASSLGPREMDYGYTF.

The chain uses TRBV11-2 and TRBJ2-7; D is perhaps TRBD1 (7 bases). Germline assignment: CDR1 SGHAT and CDR2 FQNNGV. The CDR3 totals 14 residues. V gave up 4 bases and J gave up 3 bases, with 13 bases separating them. The CDR3 nucleotides read TGTGCCAGCAGCTCCTCTCAGGGGGGCTACGAGCAGTACTTC. It translates to CASSSSQGGYEQYF.

This clone has just a few counts. V usage is TRBV30 and J usage is TRBJ2-7; 8 bases align to TRBD2. CDR3 length equals 13 residues. Looked up from germline, CDR1 is GTSNPN and CDR2 is SVGIG (reference sequence). With V trimmed by 2 bases and J by 5 bases, 5 bases remained unmatched. As DNA, the CDR3 is TGTGCCTGGAGTCCGACTAGCGTACACGAGCAGTACTTC. Translation: CAWSPTSVHEQYF.

V is TRBV7-8 and J is TRBJ2-3, with 7 bases lining up with TRBD2. Germline V gene lookup returns CDR1 SGHVS and CDR2 FQNEAQ. This CDR3 contains 14 residues. V shed 3 bases, J shed 4 bases, and the junction held 4 bases outside the gene matches. CDR3 in amino acids: CASSFGLGADTQYF. The CDR3 coding sequence is TGTGCCAGCAGCTTCGGACTAGGAGCAGATACGCAGTATTTT.

The rearrangement uses TRBV7-9 and TRBJ2-7; the match to TRBD2 covers 10 bases. The CDR3 spans 13 residues. Germline V gene lookup returns CDR1 SEHNR and CDR2 FQNEAQ (reference sequence). Trimming at V came to 3 bases and at J to 12 bases, leaving 8 bases not matched to a gene. The CDR3 bases are TGTGCCAGCAGCTTGATACTAGCGGGGTCCCTGTACTTC. Translated, it gives CASSLILAGSLYF.

Remarks on this clone: Other DNA sequences of this sample code for an identical CDR3. This chain links TRBV5-1 with TRBJ2-3; D is undetermined. This CDR3 has 13 residues. Trimming pared 3 bases from V and 0 bases from J, leaving 5 bases between. Germline assignment: CDR1 SGHRS and CDR2 YFSETQ. In nucleotides, the CDR3 is TGCGCCAGCAGCTCGACTAGCACAGATACGCAGTATTTT. This encodes CASSSTSTDTQYF.

J is TRBJ2-5 and V is TRBV6-5, with D perhaps matching TRBD1 (6 bases). The CDR3 spans 15 residues. Trimming left V 8 bases short and J 2 bases short, with 18 bases between. Looked up from germline, CDR1 is MNHEY and CDR2 is SVGAGI. CDR3 DNA sequence: TGTGCCAGCGTCCCTGCAGACAGGAAACAAGAGACCCAGTACTTC. Translated: CASVPADRKQETQYF.

This clone was found many times. As DNA, the CDR3 is TGTGCCAGCAGTTACTCGGGACAGGGTTACGAAAAACTGTTTTTT. Translation gives CASSYSGQGYEKLFF. This chain uses TRBV6-6 with TRBJ1-4, with 9 positions matching TRBD1. Germline V gene lookup returns CDR1 MNHNY and CDR2 SVGAGI (reference sequence). Trimming cost V 0 bases and J 8 bases; bases outside gene matches: 4. This CDR3 has 15 residues.

This chain uses TRBV19 with TRBJ1-2; D is undetermined. Per germline, CDR1 LNHDA and CDR2 SQIVND (reference sequence). This CDR3 is built from 14 residues. V was shortened by 5 bases and J by 1 base, with 11 bases between the two germline ends. Here the CDR3 DNA reads TGTGCCAGTAGTCAAGGAGGATTTAACTATGGCTACACCTTC. Protein sequence: CASSQGGFNYGYTF.

The rearrangement links TRBV6-1 to TRBJ1-1; possibly TRBD1 for D (6 bases). This CDR3 is built from 15 residues. V was pared by 5 bases and J by 1 base, with 14 bases between. Germline V gene sequence: CDR1 MNHNS, CDR2 SASEGT. The CDR3 here is CASSIGDTTNTEAFF. The CDR3 DNA is TGTGCCAGCAGTATTGGGGACACCACGAACACTGAAGCTTTCTTT.

The chain links TRBV9 to TRBJ2-7; 9 nucleotides match TRBD1. The junction had 6 bases not matched to a gene; V was cut back by 3 bases and J by 2 bases. The CDR3 is 15 residues long. The germline gives CDR1 SGDLS, CDR2 YYNGEE. For the CDR3, the DNA is TGTGCCAGCAGCGAATCTACAGGGGGCACCTACGAGCAGTACTTC. Translating gives CASSESTGGTYEQYF.

This clone was seen more than once but under ten times. The genes are TRBV19 and TRBJ2-3; 8 positions match TRBD1. CDR1 is LNHDA, CDR2 SQIVND, per germline (reference sequence). Trimming at V came to 10 bases and at J to 3 bases, leaving 12 bases not matched to a gene. The CDR3 runs 15 residues. The CDR3 DNA reads TGTGCCACCAAAAACCCAGGGGGCTCTACAGATACGCAGTATTTT. Encoded protein: CATKNPGGSTDTQYF.